One sample yielded the 17 T cell receptor beta chains listed below, sequenced in a study of breast tumors, draining lymph nodes, adjacent tissues (dated by TCRdb to about 2016). Lymph node samples came from the axillary draining lymph nodes of breast cancer patients. The library was prepared using multiplex PCR. Sequencing relied on an Illumina HiSeq 2000. In TCRdb, the public reads were trimmed at Q25 with fastp and aligned with MiXCR, with productive beta chains retained. Every CDR3 protein is listed once, alongside the most common genes and DNA of its rows. The sample has 200,000 to 250,000 distinct CDR3 sequences on record, 34% of them singletons. 3% to 4.5% of the sample is in the top ten clones. Sequencing was carried out using axillary lymph node tissue. Receptor source: a female donor with breast cancer. Some clones in this sample may be carry-over from other donors' samples.

This clonotype is medium-sized (0.01 to 0.1%) by share. The chain recombines TRBV7-2 with TRBJ2-7; weak D call: TRBD2 (6 bases). V was cut by 5 bases and J by 0 bases, with 11 bases left in between. From germline, CDR1 is SGHTA and CDR2 FQGNSA. There are 14 residues in the CDR3. This CDR3 is CASSRELSSYEQYF. CDR3 DNA: TGTGCCAGCAGCCGGGAGTTAAGCTCCTACGAGCAGTACTTC.

Only a few counts were recorded for this clonotype. This chain connects TRBV6-2 or TRBV6-3 to TRBJ2-1; no clear D. The CDR3 is made up of 14 amino acids. Per the germline V gene, CDR1 is MNHEY and CDR2 is SVGEGT. Trimming shortened V by 7 bases and J by 5 bases, and 15 bases separated the two germline ends. The DNA of the CDR3 is TGTGCCAGCACCCGAAGGTCGGCCAACAATGAGCAGTTCTTC. Translation: CASTRRSANNEQFF.

The V and J genes are TRBV28 and TRBJ2-2, with TRBD1 matching 8 bases. J was trimmed by 6 bases and V by 5 bases; bases with no gene match: 8. Germline lookup yields CDR1 MDHEN and CDR2 SYDVKM. This CDR3 comprises 15 residues. The CDR3 DNA reads TGTGCCAGCAGTGGGTGGACAGGGAAGGCCGGGGAGCTGTTTTTT. Protein product: CASSGWTGKAGELFF.

This clonotype showed up many times. The chain joins TRBV18 to TRBJ2-7; 7 bases match TRBD2. CDR3 size: 14 residues. Germline V gene sequence: CDR1 KGHSH, CDR2 LQKENI. With V trimmed by 4 bases and J by 3 bases, 6 bases remained unmatched. The CDR3 DNA reads TGTGCCAGCTCACGACCCGGGGAGGGCTACGAGCAGTACTTC. Its translation: CASSRPGEGYEQYF.

This clonotype was counted only a few times. With a much larger clone just one base away, this may be a read error. V gene TRBV19 combines with J gene TRBJ2-6; 7 nucleotides agree with TRBD1. CDR1 and CDR2 (germline): LNHDA, SQIVND (reference sequence). The CDR3 length is 18 residues. CDR3 DNA: TGTGCCAGTAGTATTAGTGGACAGGCGAGGTCTGGGACCAACGTCCTGACTTTC. Its protein product is CASSISGQARSGTNVLTF.

This chain links TRBV20-1 with TRBJ2-4; 11 bases line up with TRBD2. Germline CDR1 is DFQATT and CDR2 is SNEGSKA (reference sequence). The CDR3 covers 18 residues. With 0 bases clipped from V and 0 bases from J, the junction kept 7 bases outside the gene matches. CDR3 amino acids: CSARDPLLAGVAKNIQYF. The CDR3 DNA sequence: TGCAGTGCTAGAGACCCTCTACTAGCGGGGGTAGCCAAAAACATTCAGTACTTC.

In its sample, this clonotype was seen a few times. The gene calls are TRBV5-1 and TRBJ2-1; possibly TRBD1 for D (7 bases). Trimming shortened V by 2 bases and J by 0 bases, and 15 bases separated the two germline ends. This CDR3 region has 17 residues. Germline CDR1 reads SGHRS; CDR2 reads YFSETQ. The CDR3 spells CASSFSAGTASYNEQFF. The DNA for the CDR3 is TGCGCCAGCAGCTTTAGTGCGGGGACAGCCTCCTACAATGAGCAGTTCTTC.

Ten or more counts support this clonotype. The chain carries TRBV7-2 and TRBJ1-2; 7 nucleotides align to TRBD1. V shed 0 bases, J shed 5 bases, and the junction held 9 bases outside the gene matches. This CDR3 contains 16 residues. The germline V gene has CDR1 SGHTA and CDR2 FQGNSA. In DNA, the CDR3 is TGTGCCAGCAGCTTAGCGCTCACGACAGGGAATTATGGCTACACCTTC. This codes for CASSLALTTGNYGYTF.

This clonotype was seen repeatedly, ten times or more. V is TRBV7-2 and J is TRBJ2-5; TRBD2 matches 13 bases. Trimming removed 5 bases from V and 6 bases from J; junction bases left unmatched: 6. Germline V gene lookup returns CDR1 SGHTA and CDR2 FQGNSA. The CDR3 runs 15 residues. Written as DNA, the CDR3 is TGTGCCAGCAGCCGGACTAGCGGGGGACCTCAGACCCAGTACTTC. It specifies CASSRTSGGPQTQYF. The full variable domain, rest sourced from reference TRBV7-2 and TRBJ2-5, is GAGVSQSPSNKVTEKGKDVELRCDPISGHTALYWYRQSLGQGLEFLIYFQGNSAPDKSGLPSDRFSAERTGGSVSTLTIQRTQQEDSAVYLCASSRTSGGPQTQYFGPGTRLLVL.

This clonotype is medium-sized (0.01 to 0.1%). The CDR3 loop reads CATSDGSGRTSVTGANVLTF. The DNA for the CDR3 is TGTGCCACCAGTGACGGCTCCGGTCGGACTAGCGTCACTGGGGCCAACGTCCTGACTTTC. The J gene is TRBJ2-6, the V gene TRBV24-1; 9 nucleotides align to TRBD2. Germline V gene data show CDR1 as KGHDR and CDR2 as SFDVKD. J was trimmed by 2 bases and V by 4 bases; bases with no gene match: 14. CDR3 size: 20 residues.

The chain employs TRBV20-1 and TRBJ2-3, with TRBD2 identical over 9 bases. Germline CDR1 reads DFQATT; CDR2 reads SNEGSKA (reference sequence). This CDR3 is built from 14 residues. Trimming removed 3 bases from V and 1 base from J; junction bases left unmatched: 2. DNA of the CDR3: TGCAGTGCTAGTAGCGGGAGCGGCACAGATACGCAGTATTTT. It codes for CSASSGSGTDTQYF.

This clonotype was counted many times. This rearrangement joins TRBV2 to TRBJ2-7; 8 bases line up with TRBD2. The V and J ends lost 8 bases and 0 bases, in that order; junction bases with no gene match: 6. The CDR3 is made up of 14 amino acids. Germline V lookup: CDR1 SNHLY, CDR2 FYNNEI. The CDR3 sequence: CASELAGISYEQYF. DNA of the CDR3: TGTGCCAGCGAATTAGCGGGGATCTCCTACGAGCAGTACTTC.

The chain uses TRBV20-1 and TRBJ1-5; D not certain. Germline CDR1 is DFQATT and CDR2 is SNEGSKA (reference sequence). The CDR3 has 14 residues. V was trimmed by 5 bases and J by 3 bases, leaving 14 bases between them. The CDR3 reads CSARRGLINQPQHF. In DNA, the CDR3 is TGCAGTGCTCGTCGGGGTCTTATCAATCAGCCCCAGCATTTT.

This clonotype was counted ten times or more. This chain joins TRBV11-2 and TRBJ2-2; D remains ambiguous. The CDR3 consists of 16 residues. V lost 4 bases, J lost 2 bases, and 14 bases lay in between. Germline V gene lookup returns CDR1 SGHAT and CDR2 FQNNGV. DNA of the CDR3: TGTGCCAGCAGCTGGGTTGTGCTAGAAAACACCGGGGAGCTGTTTTTT. Its translation: CASSWVVLENTGELFF.

This clonotype was recorded at least ten times. The chain joins TRBV7-2 to TRBJ2-2; no clear D gene. The CDR3 has 15 residues. Germline CDR1 SGHTA, CDR2 FQGNSA. The V end was cut by 5 bases, the J end by 6 bases, with 16 bases between. Here the CDR3 reads CASSLQPPGSGELFF. In DNA form, the CDR3 reads TGTGCCAGCAGCCTACAACCCCCAGGTTCCGGGGAGCTGTTTTTT.

This chain connects TRBV5-4 to TRBJ1-1; 8 bases fit TRBD1. CDR1 is SGHNT, CDR2 YYREEE, per germline (reference sequence). V lost 0 bases, J lost 8 bases, and 9 bases stayed unmatched. This CDR3 spans 15 amino acids. DNA of the CDR3: TGTGCCAGCAGCTTGGGCGGACAGGGCGCAAGAGAAGCTTTCTTT. Residues: CASSLGGQGAREAFF.

This chain joins TRBV24-1 and TRBJ1-5; 7 bases fit TRBD1. Germline trimming cut 4 bases from V and 11 bases from J; bases unmatched to any gene: 13. Germline V CDR1 and CDR2: KGHDR, SFDVKD. This CDR3 spans 15 amino acids. The CDR3 DNA sequence: TGTGCCACCAGTGACAGGGGGGGAGGGCAAGAGACCCAGCATTTT. Its protein product is CATSDRGGGQETQHF.